This T cell receptor (beta chain) was captured in a study of monozygotic twins with inflammatory bowel disease. Findings and caveats of the study: By inverse Simpson index, TCRbeta diversity was lower in IBD patients than in healthy co-twins. Reduced clonotype sharing with other individuals was observed in IBD patients relative to healthy twins, especially with disease activity.

The template was total RNA from whole blood, with no T cell sorting. In preparing each TCR library, 3,000 to 4,000 ng of total RNA was used. TCRdb derives one entry per CDR3 protein from the 5' RACE reads, leaving out DNA. This sample contains approximately 160,000 distinct CDR3 sequences. Concerning this clonotype itself: What it recognizes is unknown.

Germline CDR1 reads SGHTA; CDR2 reads FQGTGA. CDR3 length: 13 residues. This chain connects TRBV7-3 to TRBJ2-3. Sequenced: blood. The clonotype was recovered from a human donor with ulcerative colitis or Crohn's disease, or a healthy co-twin of an affected twin (not recorded which). This CDR3 reads CASSGVFQVPQYF.